Shown below are 9 T cell receptor beta chains from a single sample sequenced in a study of PD-1 blockade in classical Hodgkin lymphoma. After autologous stem cell transplantation all patients relapsed, and prior brentuximab vedotin exposure differed between cohorts. Negative selection with magnetic separation was used to purify CD4+ T cells from thawed PBMCs. Profiled with immunoSEQ multiplex PCR; TCRdb holds only in-frame clones, not every one. The data contain over 20,000 clones, 84% of them seen just once; the ten biggest clones take up about 1.7%. Sample: CD4+ T cells from blood, taken at baseline. Receptors were obtained from a human donor with classical Hodgkin lymphoma.

Details on this clone: At one of its ends the junction is not consistent with the germline gene, which may arise from a read error. CDR3 region: CASSPGTPTGELFF. The CDR3 DNA is TGTGCTAGCAGCCCCGGGACTCCCACCGGGGAGCTGTTTTTT. The J gene is TRBJ2-2, the V gene TRBV7-7, with a weak D call TRBD2 (6 bases). This CDR3 region has 14 residues. Germline V CDR1 and CDR2: SSHAT, FNYEAQ (reference sequence).

The chain uses TRBV6-6 and TRBJ1-5; 8 bases match TRBD1. V lost 5 bases to trimming and J lost 4 bases; unmatched junction nucleotides: 4. CDR1 is MNHNY and CDR2 is SVGAGI in the germline V gene (reference sequence). The CDR3 consists of 14 residues. CDR3 loop: CASSADRGNQPQHF. The DNA of the CDR3 is TGTGCCAGCAGTGCAGACAGGGGTAATCAGCCCCAGCATTTT.

V gene TRBV5-1 combines with J gene TRBJ2-7; the D is unclear. CDR3 length equals 15 residues. V gave up 0 bases and J gave up 5 bases, with 15 bases separating them. CDR1 is SGHRS and CDR2 is YFSETQ in the germline V gene. CDR3 sequence (DNA): TGCGCCAGCAGCTTGGCCTTAAGTCAGTTCGACGAGCAGTACTTC. Protein product: CASSLALSQFDEQYF.

The V and J genes are TRBV5-6 and TRBJ1-2, with D perhaps matching TRBD1 (6 bases). The germline gives CDR1 SGHDT, CDR2 YYEEEE. The CDR3 spans 13 residues. The V gene lost 9 bases and the J gene lost 5 bases, with 17 bases spanning the gap. DNA of the CDR3: TGTGCCACACGAGACTACAGGGAATATGGCTACACCTTC. Translated: CATRDYREYGYTF.

The chain joins TRBV19 to TRBJ1-2; 8 bases agree with TRBD1. The germline V gene has CDR1 LNHDA and CDR2 SQIVND (reference sequence). There are 15 residues in the CDR3. CDR3: CPSGQVFTGGNGYTF. The CDR3 DNA reads TGTCCCTCGGGACAGGTTTTTACTGGCGGGAATGGCTACACCTTC.

The chain employs TRBV7-6 and TRBJ2-1, with D perhaps being TRBD1 or TRBD2 (5 bases each). Germline assignment: CDR1 SGHVS and CDR2 FNYEAQ. The length of the CDR3 is 13 residues. Deletions cut 4 bases from V and 8 bases from J, with 12 bases between. This chain's CDR3 is CASSSNRGYEQFF. The CDR3 bases are TGTGCCAGCAGCTCGAACCGGGGCTATGAGCAGTTCTTC.

In this sample, this clone turned up once. V usage is TRBV5-5 and J usage is TRBJ1-1; a weak D match, TRBD1 (6 bases). This CDR3 is built from 12 residues. V was pared by 2 bases and J by 6 bases, with 8 bases between. CDR1 and CDR2 (germline): SGHKS, YYEKEE (reference sequence). CDR3: CASSLGGPEAFF. The CDR3 coding sequence is TGTGCCAGCAGCTTAGGGGGTCCTGAAGCTTTCTTT.

The CDR3 DNA sequence: TGCGCCAGCAGCTTGGCCTCCGGACAGGGGACAACTAATGAAAAACTGTTTTTT. This sequence encodes CASSLASGQGTTNEKLFF. The chain employs TRBV5-1 and TRBJ1-4; TRBD1 matches at 9 bases. The CDR3 spans 18 residues. Trimming removed 0 bases from V and 0 bases from J; junction bases left unmatched: 6. The germline V gene encodes CDR1 SGHRS and CDR2 YFSETQ. Full variable domain (outside the CDR3, taken from reference TRBV5-1 and TRBJ1-4): KAGVTQTPRYLIKTRGQQVTLSCSPISGHRSVSWYQQTPGQGLQFLFEYFSETQRNKGNFPGRFSGRQFSNSRSEMNVSTLELGDSALYLCASSLASGQGTTNEKLFFGSGTQLSVL.

Of note for this clone: The junction and the germline gene differ at one end; a read error may be behind it. This chain connects TRBV4-3 to TRBJ1-2; the match to TRBD1 covers 8 bases. CDR3 length: 13 residues. Germline V gives CDR1 LGHNA, CDR2 YSLEER. The CDR3 nucleotides are TGCGCCAGCAGCCAAGGGACAGGGTATGGCTGCACCTTC. Its translation is CASSQGTGYGCTF.